This is a list of T cell receptor beta chains from one sample in a study of blood T cell repertoires in COVID-19. Measured with immunoSEQ multiplex PCR; TCRdb has only the in-frame clones, and not every one. The table has 100,000 to 150,000 clones, about 88% seen once. The sample consisted of PBMCs or T cells enriched from blood (not recorded which). The receptors originated from a woman aged 50 to 60 who had recovered from COVID-19. CDR3s include the opening cysteine and the closing phenylalanine or tryptophan. D genes are given only for firm matches. Where a row states a size, it is once, few, many or the class of an expanded clone; other rows omit it.

v_gene	j_gene	abundance	d_gene	CDR3nt	CDR3aa
TRBV30	TRBJ2-5	once	.	TGTGCCTGGATTGGGCAGGGAGAGACCCAGTACTTC	CAWIGQGETQYF
TRBV5-1	TRBJ2-1	.	TRBD1	TGCGCCAGCAGCTTGGAGGGGGCCTTAAATGAGCAGTTCTTC	CASSLEGALNEQFF
TRBV18	TRBJ2-4	.	.	TGTGCCAGCTCCCCCAGGGAGGAAAACATTCAGTACTTC	CASSPREENIQYF
TRBV7-9	TRBJ2-7	.	.	TGTGCCAGCAGCTTAGGCGGACTCGGCCCCCTTCCGGGGGAGCAGTACTTC	CASSLGGLGPLPGEQYF
TRBV10-3	TRBJ1-5	few	.	TGTGCCATCAGTGGTGCGCCGGGGGGCAATCAGCCCCAGCATTTT	CAISGAPGGNQPQHF
TRBV18	TRBJ2-7	.	TRBD1	TGTGCCAGCTCACCCGTCGGGACAGGGGGATCCGAGCAGTACTTC	CASSPVGTGGSEQYF
TRBV7-2	TRBJ1-3	.	.	TGTGCCAGCAGCTTATTCAGGACAATAGGAAACACCATATATTTT	CASSLFRTIGNTIYF
TRBV9	TRBJ2-7	.	TRBD1	TGTGCCAGCAGCGTAGAGCCGGGACAGCCTACCTACGAGCAGTACTTC	CASSVEPGQPTYEQYF
TRBV5-5	TRBJ1-2	.	.	TGTGCCAGCAGCCCAGAGACAGGAGGAGGCTACACCTTC	CASSPETGGGYTF
TRBV4-1	TRBJ1-5	once	TRBD1	TGCGCCAGCAGCCCGCAGGGGGCCTGGAATCAGCCCCAGCATTTT	CASSPQGAWNQPQHF
TRBV19	TRBJ2-1	once	TRBD1	TGTGCCAGTAGTATCCGGACAGGGGCTAATGAGCAGTTCTTC	CASSIRTGANEQFF
TRBV6-1	TRBJ2-7	.	.	TGTGCCAGCAGTGAAGTGAGTTCCTCCTACGAGCAGTACTTC	CASSEVSSSYEQYF
TRBV6-6	TRBJ1-6	.	TRBD1	TGTGCCAGCAGTCGGGACAGGGAGGGTTCACCCCTCCACTTT	CASSRDREGSPLHF
TRBV4-1	TRBJ2-1	.	.	TGCGCCAGCAGCCAAGATTTCGGGGGGCTCCCCTACAATGAGCAGTTCTTC	CASSQDFGGLPYNEQFF
TRBV7-9	TRBJ2-5	once	.	TGTGCCAGCAGCTTAGTGCCGGGAGAGACCCAGTACTTC	CASSLVPGETQYF
TRBV3-1/TRBV3-2	TRBJ2-2	.	.	TGTGCCAGCAGCCAAGACGGGGGATCCACCGGGGAGCTGTTTTTT	CASSQDGGSTGELFF
TRBV11-2	TRBJ2-7	.	.	TGTGCCAGCAGCTTAGCGAGTGCACTGACCTACGAGCAGTACTTC	CASSLASALTYEQYF
TRBV10-2	TRBJ2-2	.	TRBD1	TGCGCCAGCAGACGGGACAGGGGAAGCACCGGGGAGCTGTTTTTT	CASRRDRGSTGELFF
TRBV2	TRBJ2-1	.	TRBD2	TGTGCCAGCAGCCGGACTAGCGGGGGGGCCGCGACTGAGCAGTTCTTC	CASSRTSGGAATEQFF
TRBV3-1/TRBV3-2	TRBJ2-2	.	.	TGTGCCAGCAGCCAAGATATGCAGGGCCCCGGGGAGCTGTTTTTT	CASSQDMQGPGELFF
TRBV9	TRBJ1-5	.	TRBD1	TGTGCCAGCAGCGTGGGACAGCACAATCAGCCCCAGCATTTT	CASSVGQHNQPQHF
TRBV30	TRBJ2-7	once	TRBD2	TGTGCCTGGAGTGTAGTGCCTAGCGGCTACGAGCAGTACTTC	CAWSVVPSGYEQYF
TRBV6-2/TRBV6-3	TRBJ1-5	.	TRBD1	TGTGCCAGCAGTTACACAGGGGGTCAGCCCCAGCATTTT	CASSYTGGQPQHF
TRBV7-9	TRBJ2-1	few	.	TGTGCCAGCGGTACCAATCGAGGCAATGAGCAGTTCTTC	CASGTNRGNEQFF
TRBV7-9	TRBJ2-5	.	.	TGTGCCAGCAGCTCAACTCGGGAGTCGGAGACCCAGTACTTC	CASSSTRESETQYF
TRBV6-5	TRBJ2-7	.	.	TGTGCCAGCAGTAGAGACACGGGAGAGCAGTACTTC	CASSRDTGEQYF
TRBV5-1	TRBJ1-2	.	TRBD1	TGCGCCAGCAGTCGCGACAGGGGGTCTAACTATGGCTACACCTTC	CASSRDRGSNYGYTF
TRBV11-2	TRBJ1-2	.	TRBD1	TGTGCCAGCAGCCCCCCTAGACAGGGAAACTATGGCTACACCTTC	CASSPPRQGNYGYTF
TRBV7-7	TRBJ2-5	.	TRBD1	TGTGCTAGCAGCCCAGGGGGGACAGGGGCGCAGGAGACCCAGTACTTC	CASSPGGTGAQETQYF
TRBV11-2	TRBJ2-2	.	.	TGTGCCAGCAGCTTAGACAGGTTCGCGAACACCGGGGAGCTGTTTTTT	CASSLDRFANTGELFF
TRBV16	TRBJ1-3	.	.	TGTGCCAGCAGCCAATCCAGATCTGGAAACACCATATATTTT	CASSQSRSGNTIYF
TRBV7-6	TRBJ2-3	once	.	TGTGCCAGCAGCTTGGGCGGGTTCTCCACAGATACGCAGTATTTT	CASSLGGFSTDTQYF
TRBV27	TRBJ2-7	.	TRBD2	TGTGCCAGCAGCCTCACTAGCGGGGGAGACGAGCAGTACTTC	CASSLTSGGDEQYF
TRBV27	TRBJ1-6	.	TRBD1	TGTGCCAGCAGGGCCGGGACAGATAATTCACCCCTCCACTTT	CASRAGTDNSPLHF
TRBV4-1	TRBJ1-2	.	TRBD1	TGCGCCAGCAGCCAGCCGGGACAGGAGCCTAACTATGGCTACACCTTC	CASSQPGQEPNYGYTF
TRBV19	TRBJ2-7	.	TRBD1	TGTGCCAGTAGTATTTCGGGACAGGGGGCCTACGAGCAGTACTTC	CASSISGQGAYEQYF
TRBV6-4	TRBJ2-6	many	TRBD1	TGTGCCAGCAGTGAAGTGGAGACAGGGGGGTCTGGGGCCAACGTCCTGACTTTC	CASSEVETGGSGANVLTF
TRBV7-6	TRBJ1-5	.	TRBD1	TGTGCCAGCAGCATTGGACAGGGGGTCACTAGTCAGCCCCAGCATTTT	CASSIGQGVTSQPQHF
TRBV10-3	TRBJ1-3	.	TRBD1	TGTGCCACCCAACCCTCGGGACAGGGCCGTTTGGTATATTTT	CATQPSGQGRLVYF
TRBV2	TRBJ2-1	.	TRBD1	TGTGCCAGCAGCACAGGGGGCATGGTAAATGAGCAGTTCTTC	CASSTGGMVNEQFF
TRBV29-1	TRBJ2-7	.	.	TGCAGCGTTGAAAGAGGGTTGGGGACCTACGAGCAGTACTTC	CSVERGLGTYEQYF
TRBV10-2	TRBJ2-5	.	TRBD2	TGCGCCAGCAGTGACATTAGCGGGGGGGACCAAGAGACCCAGTACTTC	CASSDISGGDQETQYF
TRBV10-1	TRBJ2-7	once	TRBD1	TGCGCCAGCAGCCCGGACAGGGGCGTCTCTCCGTACGAGCAGTACTTC	CASSPDRGVSPYEQYF
TRBV3-1/TRBV3-2	TRBJ2-1	.	TRBD1	TGTGCCAGCGGGACCCCGGGACAGGGAATCGATGAGCAGTTCTTC	CASGTPGQGIDEQFF
TRBV4-1	TRBJ2-1	.	TRBD2	TGCGCCAGCAGCCAAGTTCTAGCGGGGGGGCCTGGCAATGAGCAGTTCTTC	CASSQVLAGGPGNEQFF
TRBV19	TRBJ1-1	.	.	TGTGCCAGTAGTATTGGAGGTTATGAAGCTTTCTTT	CASSIGGYEAFF
TRBV5-1	TRBJ2-2	.	.	TGCGCCAGCAGCTCTACTGGCCCCCAGACAGGCACCGGGGAGCTGTTTTTT	CASSSTGPQTGTGELFF
TRBV5-1	TRBJ2-7	.	TRBD2	TGCGCCAGCAGCTTGGAGACTAGCGGGGTAAGCTCCTACGAGCAGTACTTC	CASSLETSGVSSYEQYF
TRBV3-1/TRBV3-2	TRBJ2-1	.	TRBD2	TGTGCCAGCAGCCTCGGGGGGAGCTCCTACAATGAGCAGTTCTTC	CASSLGGSSYNEQFF
TRBV5-1	TRBJ2-1	.	TRBD2	TGCGCCAGCAGCTTGATTGGACTAGCTGGGAATGAGCAGTTCTTC	CASSLIGLAGNEQFF
TRBV6-6	TRBJ1-1	once	.	TGTGCCAGCAGGGAAACAGGGTTTCTGAACACTGAAGCTTTCTTT	CASRETGFLNTEAFF
TRBV10-1	TRBJ2-3	.	TRBD2	TGCGCCAGCAGTGAGACCTACTCGGGGGGGCTGGATACGCAGTATTTT	CASSETYSGGLDTQYF
TRBV5-3	TRBJ1-5	.	TRBD1	TGTGCCAGAAGCTCCCAGGGGGCATGCAATCAGCCCCAGCATTTT	CARSSQGACNQPQHF
TRBV3-1/TRBV3-2	TRBJ1-1	.	.	TGTGCCAGCAGCCAAGATCGGGGCACTGAAGCTTTCTTT	CASSQDRGTEAFF
TRBV12-3/TRBV12-4	TRBJ1-1	.	.	TGTGCCAGCAGTTTGGTCGGTGACACTGAAGCTTTCTTT	CASSLVGDTEAFF
TRBV2	TRBJ1-2	.	.	TGTGCCAGCAGTCAGACAGGAACTAACTATGGCTACACCTTC	CASSQTGTNYGYTF
TRBV19	TRBJ2-3	once	TRBD1	TGTGCCAGTAGTGGGGATGTGACAGGGGGCGCTTCGACAGATACGCAGTATTTT	CASSGDVTGGASTDTQYF
TRBV10-3	TRBJ2-5	.	TRBD2	TGTGCCATCAGTGTGGCTAGCGGTAGTCTTGCGGCCCAGTACTTC	CAISVASGSLAAQYF
TRBV5-4	TRBJ2-1	.	TRBD2	TGTGCCAGCGTCGGGACTAGCGGGGGCCATGAGCAGTTCTTC	CASVGTSGGHEQFF
TRBV6-2/TRBV6-3	TRBJ2-5	.	TRBD1	TGTGCCAGCAGTCCAGGGACAGGGACGGAGACCCAGTACTTC	CASSPGTGTETQYF